The sequence of this TCR beta chain was determined in a study of cytomegalovirus exposure and HLA in healthy donors (dated by TCRdb to 2016 to 2017). Regarding the study in general: An earlier analysis of some 500 of the donors reported approximately 290 Gb of sequence data and some 100 million unique TCR beta sequences from about 200 million T cells. The study was designed to test whether signatures of past pathogen exposure could be identified by cataloging public T cell receptors. Every repertoire in the discovery cohort had been generated on one and the same sequencing platform. On average, approximately 250,000 unique TCR beta nucleotide sequences were sequenced per donor among several hundred genotyped donors of the cohort, with roughly 18% of those sequences being non-productive. In a later analysis, previously published TCR beta repertoires from about 640 donors were re-analyzed and high-resolution HLA genotyping was added so that TCR occurrence patterns could be studied. Of the 300 to 500 genotyped donors, less than 90% were placed in the genetic ancestry cluster associated with self-reported Caucasian donors. To predict cytomegalovirus infection status, the study brought together high-throughput TCR immunosequencing, statistical association of individual TCRs with disease status, and machine learning. A separate validation cohort of over a hundred different subjects was used in addition to the 666-subject first cohort. A few DR-DQ haplotypes were handled as single units for association and clustering because linkage in the cohort was strong. Rather than drawing on any new phenotypic data, the later analysis identified candidate immune exposures from TCR beta sequences and the way those sequences occurred across donors. Alongside the repertoire data, information on donor age, sex, ethnicity and CMV serostatus was compiled. To decide whether each TCR beta V gene segment behaved as functional or pseudogenic, an earlier analysis of approximately 620 of the donors relied on high-throughput TCR beta sequencing. The study profiled the T cell repertoires of hundreds of subjects by immunosequencing and related them to cytomegalovirus serostatus. An early release that covered about 600 HLA-typed donors contained around 330 gigabases of sequencing data and around 80 million unique TCR sequences. The number of typed donors differed by locus: roughly 620-640 for A, B, C, DRB1 and DQB1; 522 for DQA1; 606 for DPA1; and around 470 for DPB1. In a later genetic analysis, genome-wide SNP genotypes for about three fifths of the roughly 670 donors were used, and that subset was treated as a discovery cohort. Class I and class II HLA loci were covered by the typing at four-digit resolution. Points the paper makes about the study in general: A later genetic analysis reported fewer N-insertions in productive TCRs among donors in an Asian-associated ancestry cluster than the approximately 670-donor mean. A further reported finding was that TCR beta sequences accurately predicted the HLA-A and HLA-B alleles for most subjects in the first cohort. Compared with equally common non-associated chains, HLA-associated TCR beta chains in a later analysis were more clonally expanded and had lower generation probabilities. A few of the identified cytomegalovirus-associated TCR beta chains were confirmed in vitro to be specific for cytomegalovirus antigens. The cohort was sequenced for TCR beta chains only, and without alpha or paired-chain data the features that could be detected were limited. According to a later analysis, parvovirus B19, influenza, CMV and Epstein-Barr virus appeared linked to several top co-occurrence clusters. For the cohort, immune exposure information was limited to CMV serostatus. The authors suggested that the approach could potentially be extended to other disease states and immunological phenotypes. The study listed 150 to 200 TCR beta chains as associated with cytomegalovirus. At a false discovery rate of 0.05, a later analysis linked about 17,000 TCR beta sequences to specific HLA alleles. According to a later analysis, TCR association rates differed among HLA loci, with DRB1 alleles showing the most associated TCRs and HLA-C alleles showing the fewest. The sequencing pipeline was judged likely to have produced a cluster of highly shared sequence variants as a technical artifact. Cytomegalovirus status was reported to be diagnosed by the classifier with high specificity and sensitivity in both the original and validation cohorts. HLA typing was unavailable for some donors at each locus, so association tests used only the typed subset. In an earlier analysis of 587 of the donors, most TCR beta V segments appeared in productive rearrangements about 90% or about 30% of the time, broadly matching IMGT annotations. When HLA alleles, especially DR and DQ, strongly co-occurred, TCR associations were difficult to assign to individual alleles. A later analysis found that most CMV-associated TCR beta chains appeared HLA-restricted, with HLA associations seemingly driven largely by CMV exposure. While some public TCRs were present in many individuals, most TCR sequences turned up only very rarely across donors. Correlated functional status among segregating V segments might reflect linkage disequilibrium, but an unknown experimental factor could not be ruled out. Sequencing depth was assumed to be roughly uniform across donors in the presence/absence analyses, though that assumption may not hold. Some IMGT-functional V segments, including TRBV6-2 and TRBV6-3, could not be told apart with the 87-base-pair reads, so those segments were excluded. The earlier analysis of about 600 of the donors excluded some 15 rarely observed V segments, including chromosome 9 orphons, because counts were too low. V-gene and J-gene trimming of TCR beta chains was associated with a missense DCLRE1C variant in a later genetic analysis, and the association was replicated in an independent cohort.

The receptor library was made with the immunoSEQ multiplex PCR assay. The multiplex PCR relied on a mix of 60 forward primers for TCR Vbeta segments and 13 reverse primers for TCR Jbeta segments. A multiplex PCR assay on genomic DNA amplified the CDR3 region of rearranged TCR beta genes. Amplified TCR beta libraries were sequenced as 87-base-pair reads on the Illumina HiSeq System. As for the authors' bioinformatics: In a later analysis, 77 million or so unique TCR beta chains were counted across the roughly 700 repertoires, and approximately 9.9 million of these chains were shared by at least two donors. To remove PCR and sequencing errors, raw reads were error-corrected and collapsed into unique sequences using a nearest-neighbor algorithm that merged closely related sequences. V, D and J gene segments were assigned by aligning CDR3 sequences to IMGT reference sequences. For a sequence to be retained, a match of at least six nucleotides was required to both a V gene segment and a J gene segment. A rearrangement counted as productive if the CDR3 had no stop codons and remained in frame with V and J, and every other rearrangement counted as non-productive. CDR3 was defined by IMGT convention, running from the second conserved V-encoded cysteine to the conserved J-encoded phenylalanine. Sequences without an unambiguous match to a single V gene segment were excluded from the earlier analysis of several hundred of the donors. In an earlier analysis of about 590 of the donors, a V segment was called functional when productive rearrangements were above 56.7%, and segregating when the standard deviation between donors exceeded 5%. A statistical classification framework was developed to diagnose cytomegalovirus status using the catalog of TCR beta chain sequences. A later analysis assigned V and J genes by comparing TCR nucleotide sequences with IMGT/GENE-DB human TR gene sequences. The TCRdist pipeline was used in a later analysis to assign CDR3 sequences and most-parsimonious VDJ recombination scenarios. A later analysis defined each TCR beta chain by its CDR3 amino acid sequence plus V-gene family, and excluded reads lacking a unique V-gene family. In a later analysis, approximately 640 highly shared, low-generation-probability nucleotide sequences were removed to address suspected cross-contamination and a sequencing artifact. For each public chain, a later analysis derived a clonal expansion index from normalized ranks of inferred template counts within each repertoire. A later analysis computed generation probabilities with a VDJ recombination model fitted to out-of-frame rearrangements, and checked the results against IGoR. A later analysis scored TCR-TCR, TCR-HLA and TCR-CMV co-occurrence with hypergeometric tests, applying a repertoire-size bias correction to TCR pairs. To estimate false discovery rates, a later analysis permuted the HLA or CMV assignments 20 times. In a later analysis, co-occurring TCRs were grouped with DBSCAN, and TCRdist sequence similarity was added when clustering was performed within HLA-allele-positive subsets. Repertoires with fewer than 30,000 or more than 120,000 public chains were left out of co-occurrence clustering, as were five repertoires with anomalous nucleotide sharing. This immuneACCESS table, as held by TCRdb, lists in-frame sequences with V and J called but not all clones. Of the missing ones, under half trace to an unresolved V gene in checked studies; the others have no known cause. V, J and clone size derive from that table, while D and trimming were established from the DNA sequence. This sample gives 98,000 or so clones in total; around three quarters of them show up just once. Around 5% of the sample lies in the top ten.

A note on this clone: Its antigen target is currently unknown. No qualities accompany the bases; no much larger clone lies one base away.

In total, roughly 710 healthy bone marrow donors made up the cohort. All cohort members were sampled while nominally healthy, although unrecorded immune exposures were likely present. The donor was CMV seropositive and belonged to the group of 250 to 350 seropositive cohort members. A peripheral blood sample was provided by each donor, and peripheral blood mononuclear cells were used for TCR beta sequencing. The Qiagen DNeasy Blood Extraction Kit was used to extract genomic DNA from the blood cell samples. For this chain, trimming is 4 bases at the V end and 6 bases at the J end, and the number of junction bases without a gene match is 16. Sequences SGHTA (CDR1) and FQGNSA (CDR2) are obtained from the germline V gene. The CDR3 spans 17 residues, from the cysteine through the phenylalanine. Just CDR3 DNA is preserved here, 51 bases in frame from base 1.

The source of this sequence is a woman aged 18-29 years in good health and CMV-seropositive. Sample: PBMCs. The chain couples TRBV7-2 to TRBJ2-7; the junction holds 9 bases that match TRBD1. DNA sequence: TGTGCCAGCAGCTCCCGACAGGGGGAGGATAAAGTACCCGAGCAGTACTTC. It translates to CASSSRQGEDKVPEQYF.